The entry below describes one T cell receptor (beta chain). This clone's antigen is unknown. Gene names and germline sequences here are the mouse ones. The read halts 1 residue ahead of the CDR3 end, with the missing end drawn from the germline J gene. The CDR3 numbers 14 residues from cysteine through phenylalanine. The CDR3 was read in part: 39 bases, with the frame set at base 1. The junction shows trimming of 3 bases on V and 6 bases on J, and the gene matches do not reach 8 bases of it. The germline V gene encodes CDR1 GFQATS and CDR2 STVNSAI. Before genomic DNA was isolated with the DNeasy Blood & Tissue Kit, mouse tissues were minced with razor blades in buffered saline. The data stem from a study of tissue T cells after allogeneic stem cell transplantation (dated by TCRdb to the early 2020s). As for the study more broadly: The study profiled TCR beta repertoires in many tissues obtained from research autopsies of patients with and without GVHD, and also in mouse models of GVHD. The human arm was a prospective observational study without blinding or randomization.

Study-wide findings and limitations: Within patients, how anatomically similar tissues were was a major factor shaping TCR repertoire composition, regardless of disease or transplant status. In both patients and mice, T cells from blood and spleen covered only a limited part of the TCR repertoire found in tissues. Only a few T cell clones appeared in more than one patient, yet motif-based clustering showed tissue-specific repertoire signatures that were shared between patients. Sampling depth was acknowledged as a limitation, and the patient cohort was both small and clinically heterogeneous. The study did not establish which tissue TCRs were alloreactive or antigen-specific, and some clones may have been host cells that persisted.

Libraries were made using the immunoSEQ multiplex PCR assay. Adaptive Biotechnologies performed the TCRbeta CDR3 sequencing at survey depth and reported CDR3 sequences, V/J genes, productive frequency and template counts. Amplification of TCR beta CDR3 regions was performed from genomic DNA rather than from RNA. As for the original processing: Jensen-Shannon divergence was used to quantify pairwise repertoire overlap between tissues, with a value of 1 meaning complete divergence and a value of 0 meaning identical repertoires. Based on pairwise JSD values, tissues were grouped by single-linkage agglomerative hierarchical clustering, and the results were shown as dendrograms. GLIPH2 was applied to all patient samples using simulation_depth 1000, kmer_min_depth 3, and cdr3_length_cutoff 8, and only groups with more than two unique CDR3s were retained. A standardized tissue-overlap score was generated by extrapolating Jaccard GLIPH-group overlap across patients to a standard repertoire size of 1000 clones. To look at how diversity was associated with clinical or experimental variables, linear mixed-effect models were used, with tissue treated as a fixed effect and individual treated as a random effect. TCRdb holds this immuneACCESS table with in-frame rearrangements only. Some clones are missing; in checked studies, unresolved V genes explain under half, and the rest has no known cause. V and J calls and clone size are those listed in that table; D and trimming were worked out from the DNA. A total of about 17,000 clones appear in this sample, roughly 70% of them only once. Of the sample, 0.75% to 1% falls within the top ten clones.

Specimen: spleen. The rearranged chain carries TRBV20 and TRBJ2-5, with 8 junctional bases fitting TRBD2. The source of this sequence is a female BALB/c mouse in good health. Mice of this strain carry the MHC haplotype H2-d. CDR3 DNA (partial): TGTGGTGCTAGACCCTGGGGGGCGGGGGACACCCAGTAC. Translated, it gives CGARPWGAGDTQY. The full CDR3 reads CGARPWGAGDTQYF.